This T cell receptor (beta chain) came from a study of CD8+ T cells in alopecia areata. It was cDNA, reverse transcribed from extracted RNA, that served as the sequencing template. This table comes from immunoSEQ multiplex PCR, and its TCRdb copy is limited to in-frame clones, with some not included. This sample has approximately 82,000 clones, with just over 50% found just once. This receptor was taken from a human donor with alopecia areata. The sample consisted of NKG2D-high CD8+ T cells sorted from blood.

The CDR3 DNA reads as TGTGCCAGTAGTCCGACGCCTGGCAATGAGCAGTTCTTC. This codes for CASSPTPGNEQFF. The V and J genes are TRBV19 and TRBJ2-1; D is uncertain. This CDR3 region has 13 residues. Germline lookup yields CDR1 LNHDA and CDR2 SQIVND (reference sequence). The V end was cut by 5 bases, the J end by 6 bases, with 11 bases between. Full variable domain (remainder filled in from reference TRBV19 and TRBJ2-1): DGGITQSPKYLFRKEGQNVTLSCEQNLNHDAMYWYRQDPGQGLRLIYYSQIVNDFQKGDIAEGYSVSREKKESFPLTVTSAQKNPTAFYLCASSPTPGNEQFFGPGTRLTVL.